This TCR beta chain was sequenced during a study of molecular identifiers for immune sequencing clone quantification. At least ten counts were recorded for this clonotype. TCRdb ran MiXCR on the PCR reads and lists one entry per CDR3 protein. Of some 91,000 distinct CDR3 sequences detected, approximately 24% appear once; the ten largest clones hold 0.85% to 0.95%. The authors gated naive CD8 T cells as CD8+CD4-CCR7+CD45RA+ for sorting. The sample was naive CD8+ T cells from blood, with Jurkat cell RNA spiked in. The subset was: FACS-sorted CD8+CD4-CCR7+CD45RA+ naive T cells. The TCR was taken from a human donor in good health. Some libraries in this study had Jurkat cell RNA spiked in.

The DNA of the CDR3 is TGCGCCAGCAGTGAGGGGCCCTCTGGGGCCAACGTCCTGACTTTC. Translated: CASSEGPSGANVLTF. The gene calls are TRBV10-2 and TRBJ2-6; D is uncertain. CDR1 is WSHSY and CDR2 is SAAADI in the germline V gene. The V end lost 2 bases, the J end lost 0 bases, and 5 bases lay between the germline ends. CDR3 length: 15 amino acids.